This TCR beta chain was identified in a study of cytomegalovirus exposure and HLA in healthy donors. PCR amplification relied on 60 Vbeta primers (plus 13 Jbeta primers). Generated by immunoSEQ multiplex PCR, the TCRdb table keeps only in-frame clones and is missing some. Seen here are fewer than 250,000 clones, about four fifths observed once, and the top ten hold roughly 10%. V gave up 2 bases and J gave up 9 bases, with 14 bases separating them. Germline CDR1 is MGHDK and CDR2 is SYGVNS. The CDR3 totals 14 residues. This clone was seen a single time. This TCR was sampled from a woman aged 50 to 60 in good health and CMV-seropositive. The source material was PBMCs. The chain couples TRBV25-1 to TRBJ1-5, with D possibly being TRBD1 (6 bases). The CDR3 DNA follows: TGTGCCAGCAGTGAAGGGCAGGGGCGAGGGCCCCAGCATTTT. This codes for CASSEGQGRGPQHF.